Described below is a single T cell receptor beta chain sequence and its context. The antigen remains undetermined. The sample comes from a study of T cell responses to AZD1222 COVID-19 vaccine. Overall study results and limits: The donor cohort was predominantly white British with a female majority, and clonal diversity may have been underestimated. Spike-specific TCR breadth and depth both grew after two AZD1222 doses. Baseline seropositives among AZD1222 recipients totaled only 5 to 7. Unmutated regions of variants are reportedly targeted by nearly half of spike-specific TCRs.

Trimming left V 4 bases short and J 4 bases short, with 14 bases between. The length of the CDR3 is 14 residues. Looked up from germline, CDR1 is SGHRS and CDR2 is YFSETQ. Method: immunoSEQ multiplex PCR; TCRdb's copy keeps in-frame clones and lacks some. Among 84,000 or so clones listed, around 90% were seen once. The source is an adult in good health. The starting material was peripheral blood, obtained on day 0 of AZD1222 vaccination. This sequence joins TRBV5-1 and TRBJ2-5; D tentatively reads TRBD1 or TRBD2 (6 bases each). Written as DNA, the CDR3 is TGCGCCAGCAGCGGCATGGGGGGCGGAGAGACCCAGTACTTC. This encodes CASSGMGGGETQYF.